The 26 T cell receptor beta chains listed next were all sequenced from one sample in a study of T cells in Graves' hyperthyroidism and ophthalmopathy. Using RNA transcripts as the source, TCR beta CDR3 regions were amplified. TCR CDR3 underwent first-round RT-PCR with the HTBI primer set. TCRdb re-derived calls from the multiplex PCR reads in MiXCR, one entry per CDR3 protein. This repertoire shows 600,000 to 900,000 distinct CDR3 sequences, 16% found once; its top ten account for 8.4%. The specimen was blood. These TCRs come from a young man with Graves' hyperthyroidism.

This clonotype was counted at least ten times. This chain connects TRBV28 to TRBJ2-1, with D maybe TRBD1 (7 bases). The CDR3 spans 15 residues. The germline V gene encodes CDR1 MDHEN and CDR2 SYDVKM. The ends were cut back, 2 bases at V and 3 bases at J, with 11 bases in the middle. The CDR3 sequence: CASSLGGGVYNEQFF. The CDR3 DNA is TGTGCCAGCAGTTTAGGAGGGGGCGTCTACAATGAGCAGTTCTTC.

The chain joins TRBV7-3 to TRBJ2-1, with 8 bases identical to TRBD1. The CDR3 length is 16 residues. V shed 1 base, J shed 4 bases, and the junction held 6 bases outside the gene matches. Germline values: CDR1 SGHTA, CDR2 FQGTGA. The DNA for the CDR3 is TGTGCCAGCAGCTTAAGTGGGCAGGGGGCGTACAATGAGCAGTTCTTC. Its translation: CASSLSGQGAYNEQFF.

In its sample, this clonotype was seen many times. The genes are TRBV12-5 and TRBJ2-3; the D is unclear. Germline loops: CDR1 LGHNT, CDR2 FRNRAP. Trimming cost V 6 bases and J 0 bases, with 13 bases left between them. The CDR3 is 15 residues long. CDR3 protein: CASGAERLSTDTQYF. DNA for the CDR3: TGTGCTAGTGGAGCCGAGAGACTTAGCACAGATACGCAGTATTTT.

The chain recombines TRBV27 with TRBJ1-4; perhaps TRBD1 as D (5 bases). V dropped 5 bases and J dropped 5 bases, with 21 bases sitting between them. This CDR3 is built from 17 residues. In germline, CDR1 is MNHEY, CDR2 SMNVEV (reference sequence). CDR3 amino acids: CASSPSGTPWTNEKLFF. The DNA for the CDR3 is TGTGCCAGCAGTCCGTCCGGGACCCCCTGGACGAATGAAAAACTGTTTTTT.

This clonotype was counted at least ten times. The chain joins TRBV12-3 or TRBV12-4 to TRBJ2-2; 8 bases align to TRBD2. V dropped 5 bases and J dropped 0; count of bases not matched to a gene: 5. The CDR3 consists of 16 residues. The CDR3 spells CASSPTSGANTGELFF. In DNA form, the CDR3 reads TGTGCCAGCAGTCCAACTAGCGGCGCGAACACCGGGGAGCTGTTTTTT.

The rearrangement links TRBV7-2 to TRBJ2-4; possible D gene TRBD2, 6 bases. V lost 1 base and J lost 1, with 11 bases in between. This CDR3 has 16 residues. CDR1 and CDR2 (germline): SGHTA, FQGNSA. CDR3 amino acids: CASSLVGRGAKNIQYF. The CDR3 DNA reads TGTGCCAGCAGCTTAGTGGGCCGGGGGGCCAAAAACATTCAGTACTTC.

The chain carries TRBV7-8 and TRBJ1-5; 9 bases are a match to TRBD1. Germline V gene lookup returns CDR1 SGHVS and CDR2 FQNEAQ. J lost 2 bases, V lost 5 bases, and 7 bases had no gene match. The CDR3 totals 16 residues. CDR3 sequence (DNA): TGTGCCAGCAGCGTAACAGGGGGCGCCGGCAATCAGCCCCAGCATTTT. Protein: CASSVTGGAGNQPQHF.

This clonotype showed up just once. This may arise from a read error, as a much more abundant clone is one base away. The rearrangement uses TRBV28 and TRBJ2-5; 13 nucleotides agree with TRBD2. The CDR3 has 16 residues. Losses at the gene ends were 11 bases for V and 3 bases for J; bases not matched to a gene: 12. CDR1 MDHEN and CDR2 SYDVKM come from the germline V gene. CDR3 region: CAGVGLGLAGKETQYF. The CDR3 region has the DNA TGTGCCGGCGTGGGACTGGGACTAGCGGGAAAAGAGACCCAGTACTTC.

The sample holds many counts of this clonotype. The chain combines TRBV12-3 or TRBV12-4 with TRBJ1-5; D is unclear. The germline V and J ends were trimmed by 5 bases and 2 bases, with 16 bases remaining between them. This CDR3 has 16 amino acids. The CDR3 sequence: CASSPLTAKGNQPQHF. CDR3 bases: TGTGCCAGCAGTCCCCTAACGGCCAAAGGCAATCAGCCCCAGCATTTT.

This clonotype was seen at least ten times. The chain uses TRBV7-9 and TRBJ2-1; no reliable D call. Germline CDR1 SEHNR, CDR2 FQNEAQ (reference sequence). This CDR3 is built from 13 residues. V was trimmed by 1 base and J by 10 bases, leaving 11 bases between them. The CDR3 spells CASSLGARREQFF. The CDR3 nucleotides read TGTGCCAGCAGCTTAGGTGCTAGAAGGGAGCAGTTCTTC.

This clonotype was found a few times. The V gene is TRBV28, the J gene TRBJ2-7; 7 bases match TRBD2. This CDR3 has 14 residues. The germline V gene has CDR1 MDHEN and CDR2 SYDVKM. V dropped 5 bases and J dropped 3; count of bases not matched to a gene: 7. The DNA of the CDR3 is TGTGCCAGCAGTCCTTTTGGGGGGGACTACGAGCAGTACTTC. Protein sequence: CASSPFGGDYEQYF.

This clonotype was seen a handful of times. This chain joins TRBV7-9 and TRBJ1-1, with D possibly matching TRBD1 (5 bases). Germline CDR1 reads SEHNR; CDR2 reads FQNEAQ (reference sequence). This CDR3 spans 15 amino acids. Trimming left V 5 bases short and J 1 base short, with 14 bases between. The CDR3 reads CASSGAGIRNTEAFF. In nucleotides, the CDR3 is TGTGCCAGCAGCGGGGCAGGGATCAGGAACACTGAAGCTTTCTTT.

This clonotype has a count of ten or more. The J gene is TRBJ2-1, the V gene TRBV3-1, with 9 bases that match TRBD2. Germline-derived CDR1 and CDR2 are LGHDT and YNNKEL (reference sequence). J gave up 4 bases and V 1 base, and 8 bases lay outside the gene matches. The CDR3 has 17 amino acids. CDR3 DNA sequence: TGTGCCAGCAGCCAAGGCCTAGCGGGAAGAGCTTACAATGAGCAGTTCTTC. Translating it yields CASSQGLAGRAYNEQFF.

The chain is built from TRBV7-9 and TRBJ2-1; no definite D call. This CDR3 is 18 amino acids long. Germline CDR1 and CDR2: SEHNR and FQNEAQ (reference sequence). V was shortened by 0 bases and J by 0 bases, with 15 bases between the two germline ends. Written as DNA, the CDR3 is TGTGCCAGCAGCTTAGCGCAAGGATACCTGAGCTCCTACAATGAGCAGTTCTTC. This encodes CASSLAQGYLSSYNEQFF.

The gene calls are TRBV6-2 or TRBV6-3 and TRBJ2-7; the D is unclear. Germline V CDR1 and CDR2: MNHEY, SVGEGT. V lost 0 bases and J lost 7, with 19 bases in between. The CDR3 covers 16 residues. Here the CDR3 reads CASSYSNNFALGEQYF. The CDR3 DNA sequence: TGTGCCAGCAGTTACTCGAATAATTTTGCCTTAGGGGAGCAGTACTTC.

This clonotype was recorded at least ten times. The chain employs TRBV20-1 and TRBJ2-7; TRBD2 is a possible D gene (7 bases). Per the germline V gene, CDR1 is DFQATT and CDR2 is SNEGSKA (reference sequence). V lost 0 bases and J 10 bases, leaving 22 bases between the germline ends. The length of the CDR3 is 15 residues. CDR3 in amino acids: CSARDGGRAGSEQYF. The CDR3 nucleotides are TGCAGTGCTAGAGATGGGGGCCGAGCGGGGTCCGAACAGTACTTC.

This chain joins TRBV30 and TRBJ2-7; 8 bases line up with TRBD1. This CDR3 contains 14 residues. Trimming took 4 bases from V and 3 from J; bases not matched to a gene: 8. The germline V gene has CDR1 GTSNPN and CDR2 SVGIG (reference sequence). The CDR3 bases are TGTGCCTGGATTCCGGACAGGGACGGCTACGAGCAGTACTTC. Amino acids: CAWIPDRDGYEQYF.

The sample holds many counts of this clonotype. The CDR3 sequence is CSARAYGQGGTEAFF. CDR3 DNA: TGCAGTGCTAGAGCTTACGGACAGGGAGGAACTGAAGCTTTCTTT. The chain employs TRBV20-1 and TRBJ1-1, with TRBD1 matching over 8 bases. V was clipped by 1 base and J by 5 bases; unmatched bases: 9. The CDR3 contains 15 residues. Germline CDR1 and CDR2: DFQATT and SNEGSKA (reference sequence).

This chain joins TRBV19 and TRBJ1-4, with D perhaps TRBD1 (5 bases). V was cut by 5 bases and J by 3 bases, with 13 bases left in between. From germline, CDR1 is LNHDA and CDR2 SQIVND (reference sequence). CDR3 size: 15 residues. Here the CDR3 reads CASSLYRSSNEKLFF. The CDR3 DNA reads TGTGCCAGTAGTCTCTACAGGTCATCTAATGAAAAACTGTTTTTT. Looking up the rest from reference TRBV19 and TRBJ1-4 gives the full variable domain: DGGITQSPKYLFRKEGQNVTLSCEQNLNHDAMYWYRQDPGQGLRLIYYSQIVNDFQKGDIAEGYSVSREKKESFPLTVTSAQKNPTAFYLCASSLYRSSNEKLFFGSGTQLSVL.

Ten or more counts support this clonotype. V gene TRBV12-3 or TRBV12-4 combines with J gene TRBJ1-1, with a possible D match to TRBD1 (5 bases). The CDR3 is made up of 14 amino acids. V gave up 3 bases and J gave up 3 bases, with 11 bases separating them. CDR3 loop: CASSFRREHTEAFF. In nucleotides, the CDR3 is TGTGCCAGCAGTTTCCGCAGGGAGCACACTGAAGCTTTCTTT.

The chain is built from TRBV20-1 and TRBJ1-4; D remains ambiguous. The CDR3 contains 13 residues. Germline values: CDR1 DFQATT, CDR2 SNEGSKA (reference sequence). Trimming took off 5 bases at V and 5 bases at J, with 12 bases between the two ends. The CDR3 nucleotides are TGCAGTGCTTCTTCGGGAGGGAATGAAAAACTGTTTTTT. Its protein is CSASSGGNEKLFF.

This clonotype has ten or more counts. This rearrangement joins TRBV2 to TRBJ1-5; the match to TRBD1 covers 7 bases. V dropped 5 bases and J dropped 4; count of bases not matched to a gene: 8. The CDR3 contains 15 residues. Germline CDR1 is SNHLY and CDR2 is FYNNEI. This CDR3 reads CASSPSTGENQPQHF. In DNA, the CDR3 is TGTGCCAGCAGTCCTTCCACAGGGGAAAATCAGCCCCAGCATTTT.

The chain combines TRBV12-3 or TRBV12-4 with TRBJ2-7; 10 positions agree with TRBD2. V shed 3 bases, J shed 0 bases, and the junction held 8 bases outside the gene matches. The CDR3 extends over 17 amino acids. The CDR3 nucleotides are TGTGCCAGCAGTTTCTCGATAGCGGGAGGTCGCTCCTACGAGCAGTACTTC. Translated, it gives CASSFSIAGGRSYEQYF.

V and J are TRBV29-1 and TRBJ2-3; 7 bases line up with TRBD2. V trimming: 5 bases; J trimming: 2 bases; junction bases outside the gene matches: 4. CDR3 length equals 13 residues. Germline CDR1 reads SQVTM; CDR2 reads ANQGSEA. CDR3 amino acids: CSVYAGDTDTQYF. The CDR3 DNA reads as TGCAGCGTTTATGCGGGAGACACAGATACGCAGTATTTT.

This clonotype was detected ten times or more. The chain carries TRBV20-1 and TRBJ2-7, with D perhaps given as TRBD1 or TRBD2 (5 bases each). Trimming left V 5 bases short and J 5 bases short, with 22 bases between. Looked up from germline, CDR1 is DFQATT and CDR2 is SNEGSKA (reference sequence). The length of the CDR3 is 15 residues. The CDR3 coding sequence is TGCAGTGCTCACGTCAGAGGGGACCCGGTCCACGAGCAGTACTTC. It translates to CSAHVRGDPVHEQYF.

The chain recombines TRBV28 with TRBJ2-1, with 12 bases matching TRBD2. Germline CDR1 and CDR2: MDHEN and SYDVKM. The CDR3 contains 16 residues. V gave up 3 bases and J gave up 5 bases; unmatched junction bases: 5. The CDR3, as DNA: TGTGCCAGCAGTTTCGGGACTAGCGGGCAAGACAATGAGCAGTTCTTC. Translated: CASSFGTSGQDNEQFF.